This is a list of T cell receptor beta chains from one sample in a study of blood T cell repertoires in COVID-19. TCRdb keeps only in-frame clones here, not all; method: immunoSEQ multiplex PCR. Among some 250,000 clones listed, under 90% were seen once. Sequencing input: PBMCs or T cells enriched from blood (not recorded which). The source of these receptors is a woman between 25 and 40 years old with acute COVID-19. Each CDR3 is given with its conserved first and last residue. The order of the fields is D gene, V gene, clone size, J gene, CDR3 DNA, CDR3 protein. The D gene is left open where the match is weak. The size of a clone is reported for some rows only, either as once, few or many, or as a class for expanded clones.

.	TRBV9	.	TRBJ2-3	TGTGCCAGCAGCGTCGGTGGCAGGCCAGGAGATACGCAGTATTTT	CASSVGGRPGDTQYF
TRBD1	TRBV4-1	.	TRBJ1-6	TGCGCCAGCAGCCAGTTGACAGGGAATAATTCACCCCTCCACTTT	CASSQLTGNNSPLHF
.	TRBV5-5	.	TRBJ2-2	TGTGCCAGCAGCTTCGACACCGGGGAGCTGTTTTTT	CASSFDTGELFF
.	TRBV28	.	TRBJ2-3	TGTGCCAGCAGCGAACCTGACAGAGAACCCAGAGATACGCAGTATTTT	CASSEPDREPRDTQYF
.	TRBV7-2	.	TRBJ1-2	TGTGCCAGCAGCTTACAGCGAAACTATGGCTACACCTTC	CASSLQRNYGYTF
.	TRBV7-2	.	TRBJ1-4	TGTGCCAGCAGCCAAACCAGGGCAGACCGTCCTGAAAAACTGTTTTTT	CASSQTRADRPEKLFF
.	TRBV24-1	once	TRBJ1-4	TGTGCCACCAGTGAGGGGCCAGGAGAAAAACTGTTTTTT	CATSEGPGEKLFF
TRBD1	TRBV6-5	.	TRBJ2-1	TGTGCCAGCCGACAGGGTTTTTACAATGAGCAGTTCTTC	CASRQGFYNEQFF
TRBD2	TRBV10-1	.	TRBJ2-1	TGCGCCAGCAGTGCTAGCGGGGAGTACAATGAGCAGTTCTTC	CASSASGEYNEQFF
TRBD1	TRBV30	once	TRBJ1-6	TGTGCCTGGAGTGCAGGGACAGGGGGTTCACCCCTCCACTTT	CAWSAGTGGSPLHF
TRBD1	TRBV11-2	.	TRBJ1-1	TGTGCCAGCAGCCCGACAGGGGGCAGGGCTTTCTTT	CASSPTGGRAFF
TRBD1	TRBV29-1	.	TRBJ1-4	TGCAGCGGGATGACAGGGGGCTCTGAAAAACTGTTTTTT	CSGMTGGSEKLFF
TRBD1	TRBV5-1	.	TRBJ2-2	TGCGCCAGCAGCTTTGGACAGGGAGAGACCGGGGAGCTGTTTTTT	CASSFGQGETGELFF
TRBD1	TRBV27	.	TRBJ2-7	TGTGCCAGCAGCTTGACAGGGGACTACGAGCAGTACTTC	CASSLTGDYEQYF
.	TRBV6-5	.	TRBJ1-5	TGTGCCAGCAGTTACTCGGCAGGGTCTCAGCCCCAGCATTTT	CASSYSAGSQPQHF
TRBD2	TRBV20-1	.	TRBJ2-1	TGCAGTGCTAGTTGGCGGGGGTCATACAATGAGCAGTTCTTC	CSASWRGSYNEQFF
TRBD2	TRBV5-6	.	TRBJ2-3	TGTGCCAGCAGCCGACCCCCCCAGCGGGGGGCCGCAGATACGCAGTATTTT	CASSRPPQRGAADTQYF
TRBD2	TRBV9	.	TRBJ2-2	TGTGCCAGCAGCACTTTTACCTCCGGCAGCGGGGGGGTTAACCCCGCGAACACCGGGGAGCTGTTTTTT	CASSTFTSGSGGVNPANTGELFF
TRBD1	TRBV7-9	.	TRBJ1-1	TGTGCCAGCAGCTCGCCGGGACAGGAGATTTTGAACACTGAAGCTTTCTTT	CASSSPGQEILNTEAFF
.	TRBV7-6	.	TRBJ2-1	TGTGCCAGCAGCTTAGGCGGGAATTCCTACAATGAGCAGTTCTTC	CASSLGGNSYNEQFF
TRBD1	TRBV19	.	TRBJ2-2	TGTGCCAGTAGTGTTAGACAGGGGGCAATCGGGGAGCTGTTTTTT	CASSVRQGAIGELFF
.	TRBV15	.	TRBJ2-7	TGTGCCACCAGCAGAGGACGGGGTTATGACTACGAGCAGTACTTC	CATSRGRGYDYEQYF
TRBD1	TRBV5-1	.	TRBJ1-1	TGCGCCAGTTCGAAGGGGGCTACGGGCACTGAAGCTTTCTTT	CASSKGATGTEAFF
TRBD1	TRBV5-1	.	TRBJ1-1	TGCGCCAGCAGCAAGCGGGACAGGGAAGGGTATGATGTGAACACTGAAGCTTTCTTT	CASSKRDREGYDVNTEAFF
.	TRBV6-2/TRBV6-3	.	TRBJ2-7	TGTGCCAGCAGTCTTAATTACGAGCAGTACTTC	CASSLNYEQYF
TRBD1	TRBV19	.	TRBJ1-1	TGTGCCAGTAGTATCCAGGGGGCTGTGGTGAACACTGAAGCTTTCTTT	CASSIQGAVVNTEAFF
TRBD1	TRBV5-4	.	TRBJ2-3	TGTGCCAGCAGCTTGCGGCGGACAGGCTCCACAGATACGCAGTATTTT	CASSLRRTGSTDTQYF
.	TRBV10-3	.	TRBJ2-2	TGTGCCATCAGTGAGTCGAGGGCCGGGGAGCTGTTTTTT	CAISESRAGELFF
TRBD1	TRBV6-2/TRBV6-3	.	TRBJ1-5	TGTGCCAGCAGCTTAACGACCGGGACAGGGTGGCAGCCCCAGCATTTT	CASSLTTGTGWQPQHF
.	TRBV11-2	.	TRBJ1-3	TGTGCCAGCAGCAAAAATAGCTTCATCTCTGGAAACACCATATATTTT	CASSKNSFISGNTIYF
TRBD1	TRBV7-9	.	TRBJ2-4	TGTGCCAGCAGCTCAACAGGGGGCGGGGGAAACATTCAGTACTTC	CASSSTGGGGNIQYF